This T cell receptor (beta chain) derives from a study of early stage breast cancer tumors. About 17-55 mg of tumor tissue was diced per sample. Sequenced by immunoSEQ multiplex PCR; TCRdb stores in-frame clones only, minus some. The sample shows 25,000 to 35,000 clones, approximately 54% of them seen only once. The V gene lost 7 bases and the J gene lost 5 bases, with 19 bases spanning the gap. Germline lookup yields CDR1 LNHDA and CDR2 SQIVND (reference sequence). The CDR3 has 15 amino acids. The specimen was breast tumor tissue. The chain recombines TRBV19 with TRBJ2-3; perhaps TRBD2 as D (7 bases). The receptor comes from a person in their fifties with breast cancer. CDR3 sequence (DNA): TGTGCCAGTAAGGTGGGAGGGGTAGGGGGAGATACGCAGTATTTT. Residues: CASKVGGVGGDTQYF.